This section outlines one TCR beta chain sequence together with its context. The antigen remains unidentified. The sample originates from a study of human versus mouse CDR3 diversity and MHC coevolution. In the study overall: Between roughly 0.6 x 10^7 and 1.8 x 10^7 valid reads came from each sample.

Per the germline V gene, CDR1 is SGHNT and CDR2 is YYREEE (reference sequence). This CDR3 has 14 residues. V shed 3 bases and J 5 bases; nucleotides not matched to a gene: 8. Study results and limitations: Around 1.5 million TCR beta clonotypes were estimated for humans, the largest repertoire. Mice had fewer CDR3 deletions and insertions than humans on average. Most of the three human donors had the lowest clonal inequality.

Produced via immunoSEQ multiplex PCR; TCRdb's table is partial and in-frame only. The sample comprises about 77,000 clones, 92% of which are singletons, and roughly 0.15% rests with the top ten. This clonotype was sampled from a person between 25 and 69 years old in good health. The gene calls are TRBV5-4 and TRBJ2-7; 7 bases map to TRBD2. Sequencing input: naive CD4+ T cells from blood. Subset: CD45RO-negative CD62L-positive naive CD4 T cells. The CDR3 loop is CASSSRDYWHEQYF. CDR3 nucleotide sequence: TGTGCCAGCAGCTCCCGGGACTACTGGCACGAGCAGTACTTC.